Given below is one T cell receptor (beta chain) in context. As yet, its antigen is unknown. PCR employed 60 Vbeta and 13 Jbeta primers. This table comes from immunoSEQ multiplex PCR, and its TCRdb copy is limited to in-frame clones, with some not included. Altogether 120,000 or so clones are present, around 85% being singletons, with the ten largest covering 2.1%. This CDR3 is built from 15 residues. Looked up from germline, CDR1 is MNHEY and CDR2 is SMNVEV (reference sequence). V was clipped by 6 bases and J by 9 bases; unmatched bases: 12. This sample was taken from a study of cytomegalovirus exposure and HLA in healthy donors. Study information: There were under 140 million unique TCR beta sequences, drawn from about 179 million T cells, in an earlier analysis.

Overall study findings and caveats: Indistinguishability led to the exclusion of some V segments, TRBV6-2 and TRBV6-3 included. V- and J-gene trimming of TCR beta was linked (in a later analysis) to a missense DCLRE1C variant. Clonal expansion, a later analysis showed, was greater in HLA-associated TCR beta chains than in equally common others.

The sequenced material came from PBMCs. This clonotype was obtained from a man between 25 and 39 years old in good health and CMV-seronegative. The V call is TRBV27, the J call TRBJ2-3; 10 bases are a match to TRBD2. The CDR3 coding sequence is TGTGCCAGCAGCCTAAGCGGGGGGGGACCCCGGACGCAGTATTTT. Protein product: CASSLSGGGPRTQYF.